The clone carrying this T cell receptor beta chain occurred many times. Its antigen is unknown. The data derive from a study of CD8+CD57+ T cells in acquired aplastic anemia. CDR3 and TCR beta VDJ profiling relied on a genomic DNA template. TCRdb reprocessed the reads with MiXCR, giving one entry per CDR3 protein. The sample shows 65,000 to 85,000 distinct CDR3 sequences, 45% to 55% of them seen only once. Findings and limits, study-wide: Patients and controls were found to share twenty-nine CD8+ CDR3 sequences.

CDR3 length equals 13 residues. Germline V gene data show CDR1 as SNHLY and CDR2 as FYNNEI. Trimming took 6 bases from V and 2 from J, leaving 7 bases between them. Sequenced sample: sorted CD4+, CD8+, or CD8+CD57+ T cells (not recorded which) from PBMCs. The TCR originated in a human donor in good health, serving as a control. The chain links TRBV2 to TRBJ2-2; D gene uncertain. The CDR3 spells CASRDRNTGELFF. The CDR3 DNA reads TGTGCCAGCAGGGACCGAAACACCGGGGAGCTGTTTTTT.